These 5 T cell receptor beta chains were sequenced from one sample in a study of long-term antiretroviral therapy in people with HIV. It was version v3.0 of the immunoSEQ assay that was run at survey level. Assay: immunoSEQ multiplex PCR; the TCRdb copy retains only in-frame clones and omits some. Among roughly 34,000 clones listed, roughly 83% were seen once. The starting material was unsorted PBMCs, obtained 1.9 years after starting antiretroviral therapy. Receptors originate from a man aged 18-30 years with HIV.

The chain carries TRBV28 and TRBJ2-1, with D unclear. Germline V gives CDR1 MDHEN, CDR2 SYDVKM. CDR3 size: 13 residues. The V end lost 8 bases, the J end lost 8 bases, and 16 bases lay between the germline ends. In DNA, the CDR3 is TGTGCCAGCTATAACCCAAGGGCGGATGAGCAGTTCTTC. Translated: CASYNPRADEQFF.

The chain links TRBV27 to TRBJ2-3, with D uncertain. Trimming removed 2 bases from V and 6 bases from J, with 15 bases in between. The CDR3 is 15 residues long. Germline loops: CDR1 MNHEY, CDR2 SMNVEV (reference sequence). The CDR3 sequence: CASSLRASEWDTQYF. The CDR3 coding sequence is TGTGCCAGCAGTTTAAGGGCCAGTGAATGGGATACGCAGTATTTT.

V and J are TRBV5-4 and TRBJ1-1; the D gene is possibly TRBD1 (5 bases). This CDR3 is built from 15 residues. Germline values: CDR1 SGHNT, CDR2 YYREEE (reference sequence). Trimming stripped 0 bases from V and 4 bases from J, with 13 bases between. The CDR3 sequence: CASSLAAREGTEAFF. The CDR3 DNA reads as TGTGCCAGCAGCTTGGCCGCCAGGGAGGGCACTGAAGCTTTCTTT.

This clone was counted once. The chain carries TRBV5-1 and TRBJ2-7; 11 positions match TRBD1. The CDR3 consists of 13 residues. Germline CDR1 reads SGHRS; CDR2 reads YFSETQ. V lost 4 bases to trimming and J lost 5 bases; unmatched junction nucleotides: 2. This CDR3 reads CASSGQGADEQYF. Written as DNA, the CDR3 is TGCGCCAGCAGCGGACAGGGGGCCGACGAGCAGTACTTC.

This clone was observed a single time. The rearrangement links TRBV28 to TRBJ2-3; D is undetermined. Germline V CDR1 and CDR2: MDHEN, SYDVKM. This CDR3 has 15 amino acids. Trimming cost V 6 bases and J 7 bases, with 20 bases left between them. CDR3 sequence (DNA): TGTGCCAGCAGCTCCCCCCCCCGCGGTTCATATACGCAGTATTTT. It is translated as CASSSPPRGSYTQYF.